Shown below are 10 T cell receptor beta chains from a single sample sequenced in a study of radiotherapy plus CTLA-4 blockade in lung cancer. Sequencing was performed with immunoSEQ multiplex PCR; in TCRdb, only in-frame clones are kept and a portion is missing. Of 110,000 or so clones listed, about four fifths are singletons. This material consisted of peripheral blood, taken from a patient treated with radiotherapy plus ipilimumab. These TCRs come from a human donor with non-small cell lung cancer who had a partial response to radiotherapy plus ipilimumab.

This chain links TRBV19 with TRBJ1-6; TRBD1 matches at 8 bases. The ends lost 6 bases at V and 8 bases at J; junction bases unmatched: 12. CDR1 and CDR2 from the germline V gene are LNHDA and SQIVND (reference sequence). The CDR3 totals 16 residues. The CDR3 DNA follows: TGTGCCAGTAGGTATTCAGGACAGGGAGGTGATTCACCCCTCCACTTT. It specifies CASRYSGQGGDSPLHF.

The chain is built from TRBV9 and TRBJ1-1; 8 bases match TRBD1. Germline CDR1 reads SGDLS; CDR2 reads YYNGEE. This CDR3 comprises 15 residues. Trimming removed 6 bases from V and 1 base from J; junction bases left unmatched: 8. The CDR3 nucleotides read TGTGCCAGCACCGGACAGGGCGCGGGGAACACTGAAGCTTTCTTT. As protein: CASTGQGAGNTEAFF.

This clone has a handful of counts. This chain connects TRBV12-2 to TRBJ2-7; TRBD2, as called in the table, went unchecked against the DNA. TRBV12-2 is given as a pseudogene. The CDR3 totals 16 residues. CDR3 residues: CASRFSTGLPGLEQYF. CDR3 bases: TGTGCAAGTCGCTTCTCCACGGGACTCCCGGGACTCGAGCAGTACTTC.

This sequence joins TRBV7-9 and TRBJ2-1, with D perhaps matching TRBD2 (5 bases). CDR1 is SEHNR, CDR2 FQNEAQ, per germline (reference sequence). The V gene lost 5 bases and the J gene lost 6 bases, with 14 bases spanning the gap. This CDR3 spans 14 amino acids. This CDR3 is CASSRDILSNEQFF. The CDR3 region has the DNA TGTGCCAGCAGCCGGGATATCTTGAGCAATGAGCAGTTCTTC.

This clone was counted only a few times. The CDR3 DNA is TGTGCCAGCAGTTGGACAGGGGGCACTCAGCCCCAGCATTTT. It translates to CASSWTGGTQPQHF. This chain links TRBV27 with TRBJ1-5; 11 positions agree with TRBD1. The trim removed 4 bases at V and 6 bases at J, leaving 2 bases unmatched. CDR1 and CDR2 (germline): MNHEY, SMNVEV (reference sequence). The CDR3 loop spans 14 amino acids.

This clone was seen a few times. The J gene is TRBJ2-3, the V gene TRBV5-1, with 7 bases fitting TRBD1. CDR3 length equals 14 residues. Germline V lookup: CDR1 SGHRS, CDR2 YFSETQ. The ends lost 3 bases at V and 2 bases at J; junction bases unmatched: 3. The CDR3 sequence: CASSSTGSTDTQYF. For the CDR3, the DNA is TGCGCCAGCAGCTCGACAGGGTCCACAGATACGCAGTATTTT.

This clone was seen only a few times. This chain joins TRBV28 and TRBJ2-5, with TRBD2 matching 9 bases. The CDR3 consists of 14 residues. Germline V gene data show CDR1 as MDHEN and CDR2 as SYDVKM. The ends lost 2 bases at V and 2 bases at J; junction bases unmatched: 0. CDR3 sequence (DNA): TGTGCCAGCAGTTTAACTAGCGGGCAAGAGACCCAGTACTTC. This sequence encodes CASSLTSGQETQYF.

The CDR3 DNA sequence: TGTGCCTGGAGTGAAATGAACGGGGAGACCCAGTACTTC. Translation: CAWSEMNGETQYF. This rearrangement joins TRBV30 to TRBJ2-5; D not certain. From germline, CDR1 is GTSNPN and CDR2 SVGIG (reference sequence). Trimming took 1 base from V and 5 from J, leaving 11 bases between them. This CDR3 has 13 residues.

This CDR3 is CASSPGQGQETQYF. The CDR3, as DNA: TGTGCCAGCAGTCCCGGACAGGGCCAAGAGACCCAGTACTTC. The rearrangement uses TRBV6-1 and TRBJ2-5, with 8 bases matching TRBD1. Trimming removed 5 bases from V and 1 base from J; junction bases left unmatched: 3. The CDR3 spans 14 residues. The V gene's germline CDR1 is MNHNS and CDR2 SASEGT.

The chain combines TRBV2 with TRBJ1-2; possible D gene TRBD1, 5 bases. The CDR3 sequence is 13 residues long. Trimming removed 6 bases from V and 1 base from J, with 9 bases in between. Germline lookup yields CDR1 SNHLY and CDR2 FYNNEI. This CDR3 reads CASSGDFNYGYTF. The DNA for the CDR3 is TGTGCCAGCAGCGGGGACTTTAACTATGGCTACACCTTC.